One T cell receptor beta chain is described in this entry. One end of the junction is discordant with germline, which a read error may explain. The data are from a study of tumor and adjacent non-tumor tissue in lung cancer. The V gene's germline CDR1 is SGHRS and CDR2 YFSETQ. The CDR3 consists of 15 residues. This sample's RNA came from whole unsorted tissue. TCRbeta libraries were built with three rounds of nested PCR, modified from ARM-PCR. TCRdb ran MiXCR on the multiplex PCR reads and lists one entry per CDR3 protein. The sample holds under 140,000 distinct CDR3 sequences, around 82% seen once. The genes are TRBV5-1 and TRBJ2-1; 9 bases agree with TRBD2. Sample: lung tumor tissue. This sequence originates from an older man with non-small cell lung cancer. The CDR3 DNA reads TGCGCCATCAGCGTAGGGACTAGCCGAAGTGGTGAGCAGTTCTTC. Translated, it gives CAISVGTSRSGEQFF. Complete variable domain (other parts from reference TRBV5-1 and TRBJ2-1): KAGVTQTPRYLIKTRGQQVTLSCSPISGHRSVSWYQQTPGQGLQFLFEYFSETQRNKGNFPGRFSGRQFSNSRSEMNVSTLELGDSALYLCAISVGTSRSGEQFFGPGTRLTVL.